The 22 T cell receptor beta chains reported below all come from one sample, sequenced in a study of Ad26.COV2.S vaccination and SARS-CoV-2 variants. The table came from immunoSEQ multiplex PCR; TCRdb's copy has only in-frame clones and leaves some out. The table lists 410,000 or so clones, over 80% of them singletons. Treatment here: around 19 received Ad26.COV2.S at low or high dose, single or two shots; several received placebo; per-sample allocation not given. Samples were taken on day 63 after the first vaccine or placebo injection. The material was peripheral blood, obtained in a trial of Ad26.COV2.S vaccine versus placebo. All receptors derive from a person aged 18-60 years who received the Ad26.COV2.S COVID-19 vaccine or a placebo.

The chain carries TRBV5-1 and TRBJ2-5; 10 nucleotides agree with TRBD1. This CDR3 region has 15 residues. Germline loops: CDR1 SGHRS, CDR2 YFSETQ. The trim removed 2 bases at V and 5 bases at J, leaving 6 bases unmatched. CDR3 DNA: TGCGCCAGCAGCTTCGCCGGGACAGGGGTTGAGACCCAGTACTTC. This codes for CASSFAGTGVETQYF.

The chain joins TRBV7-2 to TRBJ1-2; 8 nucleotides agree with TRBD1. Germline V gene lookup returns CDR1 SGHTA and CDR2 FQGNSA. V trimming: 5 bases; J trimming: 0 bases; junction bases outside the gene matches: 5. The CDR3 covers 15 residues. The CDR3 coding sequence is TGTGCCAGCAGCCTAAGACAGGGGACTAACTATGGCTACACCTTC. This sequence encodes CASSLRQGTNYGYTF.

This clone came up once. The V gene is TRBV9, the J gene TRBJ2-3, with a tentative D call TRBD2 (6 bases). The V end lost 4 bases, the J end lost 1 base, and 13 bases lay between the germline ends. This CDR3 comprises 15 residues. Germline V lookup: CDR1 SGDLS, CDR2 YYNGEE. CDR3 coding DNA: TGTGCCAGCAGCCGGGGATGGGGGGGCACAGATACGCAGTATTTT. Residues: CASSRGWGGTDTQYF.

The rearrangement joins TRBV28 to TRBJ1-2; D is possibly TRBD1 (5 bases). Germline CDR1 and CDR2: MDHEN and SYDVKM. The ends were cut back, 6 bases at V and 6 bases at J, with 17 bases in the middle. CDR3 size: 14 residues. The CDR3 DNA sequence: TGTGCCAGCAGGGGGGGTGGGGCGCAGCATGGCTACACCTTC. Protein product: CASRGGGAQHGYTF.

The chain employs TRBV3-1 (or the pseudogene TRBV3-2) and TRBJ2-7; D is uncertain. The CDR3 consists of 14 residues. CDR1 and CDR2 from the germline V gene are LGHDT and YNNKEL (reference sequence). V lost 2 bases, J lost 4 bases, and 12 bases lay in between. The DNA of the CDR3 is TGTGCCAGCAGCCAACATGGGCCACTATACGAGCAGTACTTC. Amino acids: CASSQHGPLYEQYF.

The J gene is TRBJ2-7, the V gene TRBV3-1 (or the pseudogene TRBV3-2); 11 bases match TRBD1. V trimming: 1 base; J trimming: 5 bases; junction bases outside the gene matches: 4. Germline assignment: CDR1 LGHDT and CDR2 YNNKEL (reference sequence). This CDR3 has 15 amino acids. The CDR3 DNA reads TGTGCCAGCAGCCAAGGGACAGGGGGCGTTAACGAGCAGTACTTC. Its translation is CASSQGTGGVNEQYF.

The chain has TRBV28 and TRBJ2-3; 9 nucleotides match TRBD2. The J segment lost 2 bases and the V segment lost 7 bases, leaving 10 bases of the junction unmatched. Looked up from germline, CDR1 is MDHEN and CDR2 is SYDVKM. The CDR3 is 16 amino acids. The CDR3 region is CASTKSGGSTTDTQYF. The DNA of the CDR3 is TGTGCCAGCACGAAAAGCGGGGGGTCGACCACAGATACGCAGTATTTT.

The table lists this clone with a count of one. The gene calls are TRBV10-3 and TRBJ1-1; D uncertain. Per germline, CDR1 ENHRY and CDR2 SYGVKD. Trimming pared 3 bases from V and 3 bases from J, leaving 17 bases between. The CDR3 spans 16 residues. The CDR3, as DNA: TGTGCCATCAGTGAAGCGGGATGGGGAAGGGACACTGAAGCTTTCTTT. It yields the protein CAISEAGWGRDTEAFF.

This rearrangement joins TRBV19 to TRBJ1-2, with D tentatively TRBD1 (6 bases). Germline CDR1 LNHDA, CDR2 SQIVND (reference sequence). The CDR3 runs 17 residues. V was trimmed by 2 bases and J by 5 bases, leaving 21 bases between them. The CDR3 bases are TGTGCCAGTAGTATAATCGGTCGGGTTGGGGGGCTTTATGGCTACACCTTC. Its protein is CASSIIGRVGGLYGYTF. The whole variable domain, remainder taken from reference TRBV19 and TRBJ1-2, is DGGITQSPKYLFRKEGQNVTLSCEQNLNHDAMYWYRQDPGQGLRLIYYSQIVNDFQKGDIAEGYSVSREKKESFPLTVTSAQKNPTAFYLCASSIIGRVGGLYGYTFGSGTRLTVV.

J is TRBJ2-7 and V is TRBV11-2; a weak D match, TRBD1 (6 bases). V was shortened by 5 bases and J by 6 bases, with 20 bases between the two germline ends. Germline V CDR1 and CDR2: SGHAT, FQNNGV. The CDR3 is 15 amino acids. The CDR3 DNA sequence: TGTGCCAGCAGCCCACCGGGACACCATGGGCTCGAGCAGTACTTC. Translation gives CASSPPGHHGLEQYF.

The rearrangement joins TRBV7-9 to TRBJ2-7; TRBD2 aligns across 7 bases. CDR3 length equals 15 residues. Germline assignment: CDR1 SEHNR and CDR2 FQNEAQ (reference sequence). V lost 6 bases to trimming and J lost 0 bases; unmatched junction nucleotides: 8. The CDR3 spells CASRLNPGGSYEQYF. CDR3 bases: TGTGCCAGCAGGCTAAACCCGGGGGGCTCCTACGAGCAGTACTTC.

The CDR3 DNA follows: TGTGCCAGCAGCCAAGAATTCTTGCAGACCTGGCGCACTGAAGCTTTCTTT. Its translation is CASSQEFLQTWRTEAFF. The chain links TRBV3-1 (or the pseudogene TRBV3-2) to TRBJ1-1; no firm D call. Germline-derived CDR1 and CDR2 are LGHDT and YNNKEL (reference sequence). The V end was cut by 0 bases, the J end by 4 bases, with 18 bases between. CDR3 size: 17 residues.

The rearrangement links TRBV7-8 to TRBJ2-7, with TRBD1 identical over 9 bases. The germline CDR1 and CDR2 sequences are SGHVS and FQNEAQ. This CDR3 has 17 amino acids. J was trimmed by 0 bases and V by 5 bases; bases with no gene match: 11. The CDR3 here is CASSATMTGGYSYEQYF. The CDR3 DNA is TGTGCCAGCAGCGCGACTATGACAGGGGGTTACTCCTACGAGCAGTACTTC. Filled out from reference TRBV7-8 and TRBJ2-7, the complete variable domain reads GAGVSQSPRYKVAKRGQDVALRCDPISGHVSLFWYQQALGQGPEFLTYFQNEAQLDKSGLPSDRFFAERPEGSVSTLKIQRTQQEDSAVYLCASSATMTGGYSYEQYFGPGTRLTVT.

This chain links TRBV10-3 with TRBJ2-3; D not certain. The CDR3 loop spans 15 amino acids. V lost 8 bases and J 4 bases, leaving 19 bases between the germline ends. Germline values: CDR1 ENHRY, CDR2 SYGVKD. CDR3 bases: TGTGCCATCTCACCGACCACCGACCGGTCAGATACGCAGTATTTT. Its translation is CAISPTTDRSDTQYF.

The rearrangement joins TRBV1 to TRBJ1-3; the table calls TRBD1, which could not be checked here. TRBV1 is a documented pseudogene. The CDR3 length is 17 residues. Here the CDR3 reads CTSSRGTDEPSGNTIYF. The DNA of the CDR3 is TGCACCAGCAGCCGAGGGACAGATGAACCCTCTGGAAACACCATATATTTT.

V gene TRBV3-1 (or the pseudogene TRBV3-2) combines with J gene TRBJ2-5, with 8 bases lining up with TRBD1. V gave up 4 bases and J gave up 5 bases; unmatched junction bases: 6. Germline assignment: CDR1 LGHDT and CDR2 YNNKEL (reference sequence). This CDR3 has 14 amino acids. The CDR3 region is CASSLRQGHETQYF. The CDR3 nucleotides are TGTGCCAGCAGCCTTAGACAGGGGCACGAGACCCAGTACTTC.

The DNA for the CDR3 is TGTGCCAGCAGTTTATCTTTCCCCCTAGCGGGGGGTCGTAAAGATACGCAGTATTTT. It is translated as CASSLSFPLAGGRKDTQYF. The V call is TRBV27, the J call TRBJ2-3, with 11 nucleotides matching TRBD2. Germline V gene sequence: CDR1 MNHEY, CDR2 SMNVEV (reference sequence). The ends lost 0 bases at V and 5 bases at J; junction bases unmatched: 13. The CDR3 is made up of 19 amino acids.

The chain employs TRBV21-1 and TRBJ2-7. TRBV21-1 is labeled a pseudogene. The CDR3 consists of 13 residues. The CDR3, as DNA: TGTGCCACCATGGACCCTTCTATCTACGAGCAGTACTTC. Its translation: CATMDPSIYEQYF.

CDR3: CASSLQYAGLAYNEQFF. The DNA for the CDR3 is TGTGCCAGCAGCCTCCAATACGCAGGGCTGGCTTACAATGAGCAGTTCTTC. The chain is built from TRBV7-9 and TRBJ2-1, with a possible D match to TRBD1 (5 bases). Germline V gene data show CDR1 as SEHNR and CDR2 as FQNEAQ (reference sequence). This CDR3 has 17 amino acids. V was shortened by 5 bases and J by 4 bases, with 21 bases between the two germline ends. The full variable domain, completed using reference TRBV7-9 and TRBJ2-1, is DTGVSQNPRHKITKRGQNVTFRCDPISEHNRLYWYRQTLGQGPEFLTYFQNEAQLEKSRLLSDRFSAERPKGSFSTLEIQRTEQGDSAMYLCASSLQYAGLAYNEQFFGPGTRLTVL.

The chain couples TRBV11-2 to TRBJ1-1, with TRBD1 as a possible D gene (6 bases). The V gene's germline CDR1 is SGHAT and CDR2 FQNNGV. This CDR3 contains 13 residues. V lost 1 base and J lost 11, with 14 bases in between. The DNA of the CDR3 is TGTGCCAGCAGCTTAGGGCGCACGGGGGCGGCTTTCTTT. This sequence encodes CASSLGRTGAAFF.

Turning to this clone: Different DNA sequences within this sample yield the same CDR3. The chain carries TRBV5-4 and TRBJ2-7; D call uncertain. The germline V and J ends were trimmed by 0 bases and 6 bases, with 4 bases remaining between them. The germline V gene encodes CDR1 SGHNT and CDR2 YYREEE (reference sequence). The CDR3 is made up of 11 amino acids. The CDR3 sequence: CASSLGFEQYF. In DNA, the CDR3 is TGTGCCAGCAGCTTGGGTTTCGAGCAGTACTTC.

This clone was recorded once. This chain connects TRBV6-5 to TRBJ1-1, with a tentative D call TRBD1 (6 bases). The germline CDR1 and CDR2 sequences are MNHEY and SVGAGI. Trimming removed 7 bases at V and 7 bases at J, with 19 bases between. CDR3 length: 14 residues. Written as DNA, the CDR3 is TGTGCCAGCACCCCGCCTTCCGGGACAAGTGAAGCTTTCTTT. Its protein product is CASTPPSGTSEAFF.